These 4 T cell receptor beta chains originate from one sample sequenced in a study of regulatory T cells in long-lasting Graves disease. Time point given: newly diagnosed GD, antithyroid drugs for less than 3 months. Extracted RNA from PBMCs served as the source of the TCR library. Libraries of TCR beta came from iRepertoire HTBI primers plus Arm-PCR of CDR3 regions. TCRdb reprocessed the multiplex PCR reads via MiXCR and lists one record per CDR3 protein. The repertoire holds 520,000 or so distinct CDR3 sequences, with around 12% as singletons. The data were also submitted as part of a second study, on T cells in Graves' hyperthyroidism and ophthalmopathy.

Sequenced here: peripheral blood mononuclear cells (PBMCs), sampled at new diagnosis, from a patient treated with antithyroid drugs. The receptors stem from a woman aged 30 to 39 with Graves disease.

The genes are TRBV20-1 and TRBJ2-5; 12 bases line up with TRBD2. V trimming: 6 bases; J trimming: 0 bases; junction bases outside the gene matches: 14. The CDR3 covers 18 residues. Germline CDR1 DFQATT, CDR2 SNEGSKA (reference sequence). The CDR3 DNA reads TGCAGTGCGAGGACTAGCGGGATTTCGTTTCGAGACCAAGAGACCCAGTACTTC. Its protein product is CSARTSGISFRDQETQYF.

A few counts support this clonotype. The chain links TRBV19 to TRBJ2-3, with 9 bases identical to TRBD2. Per the germline V gene, CDR1 is LNHDA and CDR2 is SQIVND (reference sequence). V was clipped by 10 bases and J by 2 bases; unmatched bases: 4. CDR3 length equals 13 residues. The CDR3 protein is CATGLAITDTQYF. The CDR3 DNA reads as TGTGCCACGGGACTAGCAATCACAGATACGCAGTATTTT.

This clonotype was counted many times. This rearrangement joins TRBV2 to TRBJ2-7; D may be TRBD1 (7 bases). The CDR3 has 15 amino acids. Germline CDR1 SNHLY, CDR2 FYNNEI. The V and J ends lost 6 bases and 0 bases respectively, with 15 bases between them. The CDR3 here is CASSRQGGSSYEQYF. The CDR3 bases are TGTGCCAGCAGCCGACAGGGAGGAAGCTCCTACGAGCAGTACTTC.

This clonotype appeared many times. The chain recombines TRBV27 with TRBJ1-5; 8 bases agree with TRBD1. The germline gives CDR1 MNHEY, CDR2 SMNVEV (reference sequence). With 11 bases clipped from V and 3 bases from J, the junction kept 12 bases outside the gene matches. The CDR3 has 15 amino acids. CDR3 sequence: CASRGQGFYNQPQHF. The DNA for the CDR3 is TGTGCCTCCCGCGGACAGGGCTTTTACAATCAGCCCCAGCATTTT.